Sequencing of this T cell receptor (beta chain) was carried out in a study of blood T cells in healthy people across ages. Regarding the study as a whole: TCR beta diversity per million T cells fell roughly linearly with age. Whereas aged donors had fewer naive CD4+ cells, long-lived donors had more of them and higher diversity.

A sample-barcoded 5' primer and a J-beta primer mix were used in a second PCR of about 7 to 12 cycles. Each CDR3 protein gets one entry after TCRdb re-called the 5' RACE reads with MiXCR. The sample lists hundreds of thousands of distinct CDR3 sequences; around 54% were seen once. Samples each yielded at least 5.5 micrograms of total RNA. Comments on this clonotype: Antigen: not known.

Trimming removed 4 bases from V and 4 bases from J; junction bases left unmatched: 6. Germline-derived CDR1 and CDR2 are SGHRS and YFSETQ. CDR3 length: 15 amino acids. The sequence came from a man in his 60s in good health. The V gene is TRBV5-1, the J gene TRBJ2-3, with 10 bases matching TRBD2. Sequencing input: blood. The CDR3 reads CASSEAGGRSDTQYF. The DNA for the CDR3 is TGCGCCAGCAGCGAAGCGGGGGGGCGGTCAGATACGCAGTATTTT.